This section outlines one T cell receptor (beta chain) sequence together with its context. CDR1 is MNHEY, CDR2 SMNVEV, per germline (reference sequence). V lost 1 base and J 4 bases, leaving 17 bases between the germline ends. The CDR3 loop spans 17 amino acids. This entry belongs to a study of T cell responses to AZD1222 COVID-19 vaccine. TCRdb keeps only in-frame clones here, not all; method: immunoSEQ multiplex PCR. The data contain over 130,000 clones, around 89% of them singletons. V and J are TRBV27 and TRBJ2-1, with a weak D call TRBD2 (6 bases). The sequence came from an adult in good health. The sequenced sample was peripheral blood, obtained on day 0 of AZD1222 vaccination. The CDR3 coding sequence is TGTGCCAGCAGTTTATTAAGCCTAGCGAGGACTTACAATGAGCAGTTCTTC. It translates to CASSLLSLARTYNEQFF.